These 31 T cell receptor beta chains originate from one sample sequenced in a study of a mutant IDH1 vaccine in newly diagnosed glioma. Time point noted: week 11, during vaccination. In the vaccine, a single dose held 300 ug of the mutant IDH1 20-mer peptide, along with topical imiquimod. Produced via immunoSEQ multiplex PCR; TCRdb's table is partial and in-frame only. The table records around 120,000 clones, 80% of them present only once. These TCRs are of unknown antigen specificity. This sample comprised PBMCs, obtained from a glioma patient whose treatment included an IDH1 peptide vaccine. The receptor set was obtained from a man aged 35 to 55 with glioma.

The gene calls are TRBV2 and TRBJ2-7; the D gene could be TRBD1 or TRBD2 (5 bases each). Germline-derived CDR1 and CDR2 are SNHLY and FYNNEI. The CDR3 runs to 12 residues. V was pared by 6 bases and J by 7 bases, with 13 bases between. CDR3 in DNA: TGTGCCAGCAGGAGGGACGTATGGGAGCAGTACTTC. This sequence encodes CASRRDVWEQYF.

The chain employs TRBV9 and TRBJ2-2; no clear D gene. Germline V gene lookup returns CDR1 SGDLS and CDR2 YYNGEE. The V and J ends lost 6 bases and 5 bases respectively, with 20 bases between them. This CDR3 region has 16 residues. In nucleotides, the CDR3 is TGTGCCAGCACTGACCGACTGCAACCTGGAACCGGGGAGCTGTTTTTT. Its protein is CASTDRLQPGTGELFF.

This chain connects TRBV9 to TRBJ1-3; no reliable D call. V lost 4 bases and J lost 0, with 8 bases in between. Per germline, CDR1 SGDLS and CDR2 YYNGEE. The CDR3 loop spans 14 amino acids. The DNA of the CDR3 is TGTGCCAGCAGCCCGCTTACCTCTGGAAACACCATATATTTT. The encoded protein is CASSPLTSGNTIYF.

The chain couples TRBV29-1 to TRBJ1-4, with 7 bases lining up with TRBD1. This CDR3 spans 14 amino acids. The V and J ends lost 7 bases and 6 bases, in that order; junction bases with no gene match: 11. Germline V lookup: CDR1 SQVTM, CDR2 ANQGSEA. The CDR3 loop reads CSATPRDSDEKLFF. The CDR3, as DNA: TGCAGCGCCACACCCCGGGACAGTGATGAAAAACTGTTTTTT.

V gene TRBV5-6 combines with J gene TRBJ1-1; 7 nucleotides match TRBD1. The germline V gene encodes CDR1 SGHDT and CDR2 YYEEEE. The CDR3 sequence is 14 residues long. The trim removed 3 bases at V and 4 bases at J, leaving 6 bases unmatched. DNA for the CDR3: TGTGCCAGCAGCTCCGGACAGGATGGCACTGAAGCTTTCTTT. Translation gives CASSSGQDGTEAFF.

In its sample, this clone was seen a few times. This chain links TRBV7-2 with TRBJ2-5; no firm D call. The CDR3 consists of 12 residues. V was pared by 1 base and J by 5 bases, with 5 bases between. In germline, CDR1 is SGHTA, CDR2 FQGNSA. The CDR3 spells CASSLGAETQYF. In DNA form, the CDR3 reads TGTGCCAGCAGCTTAGGGGCGGAGACCCAGTACTTC.

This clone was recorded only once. The CDR3 here is CSALGVETQYF. CDR3 nucleotides: TGCAGTGCTCTAGGGGTGGAGACCCAGTACTTC. The chain is built from TRBV20-1 and TRBJ2-5; TRBD1 is a possible D gene (5 bases). The germline V gene encodes CDR1 DFQATT and CDR2 SNEGSKA (reference sequence). The CDR3 contains 11 residues. The V end lost 5 bases, the J end lost 5 bases, and 9 bases lay between the germline ends.

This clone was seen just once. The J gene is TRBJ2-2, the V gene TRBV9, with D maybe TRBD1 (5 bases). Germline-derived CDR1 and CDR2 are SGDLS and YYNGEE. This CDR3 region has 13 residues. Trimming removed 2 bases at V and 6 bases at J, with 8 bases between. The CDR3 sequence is CASSVQGAGELFF. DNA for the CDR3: TGTGCCAGCAGCGTCCAAGGGGCCGGGGAGCTGTTTTTT.

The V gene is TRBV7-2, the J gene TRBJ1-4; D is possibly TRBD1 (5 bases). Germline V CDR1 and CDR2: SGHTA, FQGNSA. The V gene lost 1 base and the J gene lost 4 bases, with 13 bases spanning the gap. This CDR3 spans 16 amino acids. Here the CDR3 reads CASSLEVTARNEKLFF. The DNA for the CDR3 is TGTGCCAGCAGCTTAGAGGTGACAGCTCGTAATGAAAAACTGTTTTTT.

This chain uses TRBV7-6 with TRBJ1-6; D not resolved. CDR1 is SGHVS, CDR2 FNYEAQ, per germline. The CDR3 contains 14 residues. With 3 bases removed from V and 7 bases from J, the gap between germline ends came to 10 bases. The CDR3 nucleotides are TGTGCCAGCAGCTTCCTCAGGACCAATTCACCCCTCCACTTT. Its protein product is CASSFLRTNSPLHF. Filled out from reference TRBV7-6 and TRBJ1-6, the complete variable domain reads GAGVSQSPRYKVTKRGQDVALRCDPISGHVSLYWYRQALGQGPEFLTYFNYEAQQDKSGLPNDRFSAERPEGSISTLTIQRTEQRDSAMYRCASSFLRTNSPLHFGNGTRLTVT.

CDR3 bases: TGTGCCAGCAGTGATTCCGGGACAGGGGTGGGCCAGCCCCAGCATTTT. This encodes CASSDSGTGVGQPQHF. The chain links TRBV2 to TRBJ1-5, with 10 bases fitting TRBD1. CDR1 SNHLY and CDR2 FYNNEI come from the germline V gene. CDR3 length: 16 residues. V trimming: 3 bases; J trimming: 7 bases; junction bases outside the gene matches: 9.

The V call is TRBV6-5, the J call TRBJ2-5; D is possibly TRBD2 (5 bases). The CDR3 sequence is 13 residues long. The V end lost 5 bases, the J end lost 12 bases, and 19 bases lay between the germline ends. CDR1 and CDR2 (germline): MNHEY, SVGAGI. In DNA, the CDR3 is TGTGCCAGCAGTGAACCGATGCGGGCCATCAAGTACTTC. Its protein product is CASSEPMRAIKYF.

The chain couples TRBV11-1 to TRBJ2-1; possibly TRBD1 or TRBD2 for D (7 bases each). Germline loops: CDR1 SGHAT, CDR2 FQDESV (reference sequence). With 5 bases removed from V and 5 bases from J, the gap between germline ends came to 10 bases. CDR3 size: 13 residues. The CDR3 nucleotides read TGTGCCAGCAGCCAGGGGGGGAACAATGAGCAGTTCTTC. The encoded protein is CASSQGGNNEQFF.

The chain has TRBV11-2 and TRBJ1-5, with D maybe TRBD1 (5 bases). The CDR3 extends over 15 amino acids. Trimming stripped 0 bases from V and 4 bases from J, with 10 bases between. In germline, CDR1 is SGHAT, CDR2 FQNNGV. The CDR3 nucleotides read TGTGCCAGCAGCTTAGAGCAGGGCCCTAATCAGCCCCAGCATTTT. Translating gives CASSLEQGPNQPQHF.

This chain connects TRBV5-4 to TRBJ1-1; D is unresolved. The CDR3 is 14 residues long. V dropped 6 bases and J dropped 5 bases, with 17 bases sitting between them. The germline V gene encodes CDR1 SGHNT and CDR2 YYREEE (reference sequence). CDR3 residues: CASMVGTGVTEAFF. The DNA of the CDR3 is TGTGCCAGCATGGTAGGCACCGGAGTAACTGAAGCTTTCTTT.

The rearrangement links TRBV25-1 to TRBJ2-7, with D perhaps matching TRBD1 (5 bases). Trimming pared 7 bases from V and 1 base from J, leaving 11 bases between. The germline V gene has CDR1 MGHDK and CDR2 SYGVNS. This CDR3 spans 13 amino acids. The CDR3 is CASTRDSSYEQYF. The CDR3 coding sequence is TGTGCCAGCACCCGAGACAGTTCCTACGAGCAGTACTTC.

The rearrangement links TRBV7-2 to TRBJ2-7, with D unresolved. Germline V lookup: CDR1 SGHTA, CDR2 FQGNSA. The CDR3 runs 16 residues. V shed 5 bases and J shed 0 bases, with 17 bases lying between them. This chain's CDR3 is CASSRVGGLSSYEQYF. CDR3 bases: TGTGCCAGCAGCAGGGTCGGCGGCCTAAGCTCCTACGAGCAGTACTTC.

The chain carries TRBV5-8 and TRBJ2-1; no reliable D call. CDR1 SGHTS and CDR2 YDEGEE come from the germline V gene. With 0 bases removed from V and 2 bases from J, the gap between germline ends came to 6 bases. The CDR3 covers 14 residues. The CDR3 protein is CASSLAPPYNEQFF. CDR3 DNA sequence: TGTGCCAGCAGCTTGGCCCCCCCCTACAATGAGCAGTTCTTC. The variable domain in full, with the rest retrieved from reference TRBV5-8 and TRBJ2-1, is EAGVTQSPTHLIKTRGQQATLRCSPISGHTSVYWYQQALGLGLQFLLWYDEGEERNRGNFPPRFSGRQFPNYSSELNVNALELEDSALYLCASSLAPPYNEQFFGPGTRLTVL.

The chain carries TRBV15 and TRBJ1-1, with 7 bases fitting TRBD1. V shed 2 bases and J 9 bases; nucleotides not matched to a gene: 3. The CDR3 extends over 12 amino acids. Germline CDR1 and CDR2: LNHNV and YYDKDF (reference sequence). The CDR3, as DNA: TGTGCCACCAGCAGACGGGACAGCCAAGCTTTCTTT. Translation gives CATSRRDSQAFF.

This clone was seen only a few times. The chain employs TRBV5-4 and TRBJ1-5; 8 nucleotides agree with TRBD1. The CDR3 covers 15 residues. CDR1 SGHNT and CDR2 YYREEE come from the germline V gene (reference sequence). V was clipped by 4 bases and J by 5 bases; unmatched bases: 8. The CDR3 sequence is CASSPGTGWDQPQHF. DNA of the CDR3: TGTGCCAGCAGCCCCGGGACAGGATGGGATCAGCCCCAGCATTTT.

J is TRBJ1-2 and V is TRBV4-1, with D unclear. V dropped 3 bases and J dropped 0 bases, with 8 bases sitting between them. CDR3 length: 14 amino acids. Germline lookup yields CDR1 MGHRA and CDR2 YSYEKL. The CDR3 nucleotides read TGCGCCAGCAGCCAGGGTAGGCCTAACTATGGCTACACCTTC. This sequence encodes CASSQGRPNYGYTF.

In DNA, the CDR3 is TGCAGTGCCCCAGAGACCCAGTACTTC. It is translated as CSAPETQYF. The rearrangement joins TRBV20-1 to TRBJ2-5; D remains unclear. The V end was cut by 6 bases, the J end by 4 bases, with 3 bases between. The CDR3 covers 9 residues. Per germline, CDR1 DFQATT and CDR2 SNEGSKA (reference sequence).

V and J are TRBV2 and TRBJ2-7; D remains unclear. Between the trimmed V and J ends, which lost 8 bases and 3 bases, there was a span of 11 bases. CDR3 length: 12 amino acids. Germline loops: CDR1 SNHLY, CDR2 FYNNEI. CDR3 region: CASLSVSYEQYF. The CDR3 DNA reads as TGTGCCAGCTTGAGTGTAAGCTACGAGCAGTACTTC.

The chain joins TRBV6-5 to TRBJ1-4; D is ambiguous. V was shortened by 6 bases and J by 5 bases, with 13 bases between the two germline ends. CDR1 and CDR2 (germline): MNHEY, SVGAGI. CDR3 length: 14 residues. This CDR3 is CASSLIDGNEKLFF. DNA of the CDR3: TGTGCCAGCAGCCTAATCGATGGGAATGAAAAACTGTTTTTT.

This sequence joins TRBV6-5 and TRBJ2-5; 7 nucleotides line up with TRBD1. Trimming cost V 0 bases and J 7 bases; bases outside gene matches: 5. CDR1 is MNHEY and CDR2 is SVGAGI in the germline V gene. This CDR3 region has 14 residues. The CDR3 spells CASSYSQGLGTQYF. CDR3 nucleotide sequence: TGTGCCAGCAGTTACTCACAGGGGTTAGGGACCCAGTACTTC.

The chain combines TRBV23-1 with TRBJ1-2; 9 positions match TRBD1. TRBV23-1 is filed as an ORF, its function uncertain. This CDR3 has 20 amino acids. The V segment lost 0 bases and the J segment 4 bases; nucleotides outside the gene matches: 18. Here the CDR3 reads CASSQSSPPGQGLISYGYTF. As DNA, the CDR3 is TGCGCCAGCAGTCAATCGTCCCCCCCCGGACAGGGGCTAATTAGCTATGGCTACACCTTC.

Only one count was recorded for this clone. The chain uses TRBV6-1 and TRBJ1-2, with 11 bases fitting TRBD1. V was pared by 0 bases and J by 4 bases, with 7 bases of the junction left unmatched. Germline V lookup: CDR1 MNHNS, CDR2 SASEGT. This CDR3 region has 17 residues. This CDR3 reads CASSEAFWTGGRYGYTF. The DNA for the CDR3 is TGTGCCAGCAGTGAAGCGTTTTGGACAGGGGGCCGCTATGGCTACACCTTC.

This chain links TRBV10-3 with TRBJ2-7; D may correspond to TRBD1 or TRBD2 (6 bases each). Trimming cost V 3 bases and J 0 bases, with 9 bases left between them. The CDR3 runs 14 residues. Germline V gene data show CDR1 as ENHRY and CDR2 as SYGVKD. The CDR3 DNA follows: TGTGCCATCAGTGAAGGGGGAGGCTCCTACGAGCAGTACTTC. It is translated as CAISEGGGSYEQYF.

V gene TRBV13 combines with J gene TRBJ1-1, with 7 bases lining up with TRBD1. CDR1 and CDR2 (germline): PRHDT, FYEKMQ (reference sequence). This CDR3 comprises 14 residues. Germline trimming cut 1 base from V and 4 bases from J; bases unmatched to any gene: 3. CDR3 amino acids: CASSLDRGVTEAFF. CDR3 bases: TGTGCCAGCAGCTTAGACAGGGGAGTCACTGAAGCTTTCTTT.

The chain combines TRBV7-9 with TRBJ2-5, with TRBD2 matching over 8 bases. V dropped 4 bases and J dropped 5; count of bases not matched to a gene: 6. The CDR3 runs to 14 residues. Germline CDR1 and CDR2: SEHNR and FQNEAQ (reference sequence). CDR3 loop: CASSSYTGGETQYF. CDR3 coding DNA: TGTGCCAGCAGCTCCTATACGGGGGGGGAGACCCAGTACTTC.

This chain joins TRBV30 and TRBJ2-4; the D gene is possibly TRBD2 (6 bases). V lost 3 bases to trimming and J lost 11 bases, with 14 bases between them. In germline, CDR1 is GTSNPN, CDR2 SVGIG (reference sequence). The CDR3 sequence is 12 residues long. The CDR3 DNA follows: TGTGCCTGGAGGGAGGGAGAAGGGGTTCAGTACTTC. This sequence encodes CAWREGEGVQYF. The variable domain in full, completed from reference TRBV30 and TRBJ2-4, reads SQTIHQWPATLVQPVGSPLSLECTVEGTSNPNLYWYRQAAGRGLQLLFYSVGIGQISSEVPQNLSASRPQDRQFILSSKKLLLSDSGFYLCAWREGEGVQYFGAGTRLSVL.